These 23 T cell receptor beta chains came from one sample sequenced in a study of blood T cells in healthy people across ages. The authors ran a second PCR of about 6 to 11 cycles using a sample-barcoded 5' primer and a J-beta primer mix. TCRdb reanalysed the 5' RACE reads using MiXCR and keeps one entry per CDR3 protein. The sample carries 1.2 million to 1.5 million distinct CDR3 sequences, roughly 64% recorded once. The sample comprised blood. The receptors were gathered from a young man in good health.

The chain joins TRBV7-9 to TRBJ2-6; no firm D call. The CDR3 is 17 residues long. CDR1 and CDR2 from the germline V gene are SEHNR and FQNEAQ (reference sequence). Deletions cut 0 bases from V and 0 bases from J, with 9 bases between. CDR3 sequence reads: CASSLALGDSGANVLTF. DNA for the CDR3: TGTGCCAGCAGCTTAGCGCTTGGGGACTCTGGGGCCAACGTCCTGACTTTC.

The J gene is TRBJ1-2, the V gene TRBV9; tentative D call: TRBD1 (5 bases). The germline CDR1 and CDR2 sequences are SGDLS and YYNGEE. This CDR3 is 14 amino acids long. Between the trimmed V and J ends, which lost 3 bases and 2 bases, there was a span of 11 bases. CDR3 residues: CASSGGGGNYGYTF. CDR3 nucleotide sequence: TGTGCCAGCAGCGGCGGGGGTGGCAACTATGGCTACACCTTC.

The chain combines TRBV7-2 with TRBJ2-3, with D perhaps TRBD1 or TRBD2 (5 bases each). Deletions cut 1 base from V and 5 bases from J, with 13 bases between. The CDR3 contains 15 residues. The germline CDR1 and CDR2 sequences are SGHTA and FQGNSA. The chain's CDR3 is CASSLVGAAVDTQYF. The CDR3, as DNA: TGTGCCAGCAGCTTAGTCGGGGCCGCCGTAGATACGCAGTATTTT.

The chain employs TRBV4-1 and TRBJ2-5; 7 bases map to TRBD1. The CDR3 loop spans 17 amino acids. The trim removed 1 base at V and 3 bases at J, leaving 11 bases unmatched. The V gene's germline CDR1 is MGHRA and CDR2 YSYEKL. As DNA, the CDR3 is TGCGCCAGCAGCCAAGCTTCGGGACAGCGAGCGGAAGAGACCCAGTACTTC. As protein: CASSQASGQRAEETQYF.

The rearrangement links TRBV6-5 to TRBJ2-7, with 7 bases matching TRBD2. This CDR3 is 15 amino acids long. Germline CDR1 is MNHEY and CDR2 is SVGAGI. Unmatched junction bases numbered 10, after V lost 2 bases and J lost 6 bases. As DNA, the CDR3 is TGTGCCAGCAGTTACGCGAGGGGAGGGGCTGGCGAGCAGTACTTC. This translates into CASSYARGGAGEQYF.

This clonotype was seen just once. The rearrangement links TRBV25-1 to TRBJ2-5, with 7 bases that match TRBD1. There are 14 residues in the CDR3. Germline V gives CDR1 MGHDK, CDR2 SYGVNS. The trim removed 4 bases at V and 4 bases at J, leaving 6 bases unmatched. The CDR3 sequence: CASSGLQGVETQYF. In nucleotides, the CDR3 is TGTGCCAGCAGTGGACTTCAGGGGGTAGAGACCCAGTACTTC.

The chain carries TRBV4-2 and TRBJ1-1; D possibly corresponds to TRBD1 (6 bases). Germline values: CDR1 LGHNA, CDR2 YNFKEQ. CDR3 length: 15 residues. Trimming cost V 3 bases and J 5 bases, with 16 bases left between them. The CDR3 is CASSQASGGGTEAFF. DNA for the CDR3: TGTGCCAGCAGCCAGGCCTCCGGAGGGGGAACTGAAGCTTTCTTT.

In nucleotides, the CDR3 is TGTGCCAGCAGTTTAGGACCTCTCGAAGAAGCTTTCTTT. This codes for CASSLGPLEEAFF. The V gene is TRBV12-3 or TRBV12-4, the J gene TRBJ1-1; no reliable D call. The CDR3 totals 13 residues. The germline V and J ends were trimmed by 1 base and 8 bases, with 11 bases remaining between them.

CDR3 protein: CASSYSNLWYGALKTQYF. CDR3 DNA: TGTGCCAGCAGTTACTCGAATCTATGGTACGGCGCATTAAAGACCCAGTACTTC. V gene TRBV6-5 combines with J gene TRBJ2-5; D is undetermined. The CDR3 runs to 18 residues. V was shortened by 0 bases and J by 6 bases, with 23 bases between the two germline ends. Germline values: CDR1 MNHEY, CDR2 SVGAGI.

The rearrangement links TRBV11-2 to TRBJ2-5; no definite D call. The length of the CDR3 is 14 residues. Germline V lookup: CDR1 SGHAT, CDR2 FQNNGV. Trimming pared 6 bases from V and 5 bases from J, leaving 16 bases between. The CDR3 is CASRRLANRETQYF. The CDR3 DNA is TGTGCCAGCAGGCGCCTCGCGAACCGGGAGACCCAGTACTTC.

The V gene is TRBV7-6, the J gene TRBJ2-1; 7 positions agree with TRBD1. From germline, CDR1 is SGHVS and CDR2 FNYEAQ. Trimming at V came to 5 bases and at J to 5 bases, leaving 9 bases not matched to a gene. CDR3 size: 15 residues. The DNA of the CDR3 is TGTGCCAGCAGCCTGAACCGGGACAGAGACAATGAGCAGTTCTTC. The encoded protein is CASSLNRDRDNEQFF.

The chain couples TRBV4-2 to TRBJ2-5; tentative D call: TRBD1 (6 bases). Deletions cut 2 bases from V and 4 bases from J, with 17 bases between. Germline loops: CDR1 LGHNA, CDR2 YNFKEQ. This CDR3 has 16 residues. CDR3 sequence (DNA): TGTGCCAGCAGCCAAAATTACAGGGCCCCCCGAGAGACCCAGTACTTC. Its translation: CASSQNYRAPRETQYF.

The rearrangement links TRBV5-5 to TRBJ1-4; weak D call: TRBD1 (5 bases). CDR3 size: 15 residues. V lost 0 bases to trimming and J lost 6 bases, with 12 bases between them. Germline-derived CDR1 and CDR2 are SGHKS and YYEKEE (reference sequence). CDR3 DNA sequence: TGTGCCAGCAGCTTGGGCGCCGGGGGTCATGAAAAACTGTTTTTT. Protein: CASSLGAGGHEKLFF. The full variable domain, completed using reference TRBV5-5 and TRBJ1-4, is DAGVTQSPTHLIKTRGQQVTLRCSPISGHKSVSWYQQVLGQGPQFIFQYYEKEERGRGNFPDRFSARQFPNYSSELNVNALLLGDSALYLCASSLGAGGHEKLFFGSGTQLSVL.

The chain carries TRBV13 and TRBJ2-3, with TRBD2 matching over 14 bases. The CDR3 is 17 residues long. The trim removed 5 bases at V and 2 bases at J, leaving 6 bases unmatched. CDR1 and CDR2 (germline): PRHDT, FYEKMQ (reference sequence). CDR3 in DNA: TGTGCCAGCAGCCCGGGACTAGCGGGGGCAAACACAGATACGCAGTATTTT. It codes for CASSPGLAGANTDTQYF.

This clonotype was detected only a few times. The chain recombines TRBV11-1 with TRBJ2-2, with a weak D call TRBD2 (5 bases). Germline values: CDR1 SGHAT, CDR2 FQDESV (reference sequence). Deletions cut 5 bases from V and 4 bases from J, with 11 bases between. This CDR3 has 14 amino acids. DNA of the CDR3: TGTGCCAGCAGCCCGATTCGGGGCACCGGGGAGCTGTTTTTT. Its protein is CASSPIRGTGELFF. Full variable domain (remainder filled in from reference TRBV11-1 and TRBJ2-2): EAEVAQSPRYKITEKSQAVAFWCDPISGHATLYWYRQILGQGPELLVQFQDESVVDDSQLPKDRFSAERLKGVDSTLKIQPAELGDSAMYLCASSPIRGTGELFFGEGSRLTVL.

This clonotype came up a few times. The V gene is TRBV20-1, the J gene TRBJ1-4, with D maybe TRBD1 (5 bases). Germline CDR1 is DFQATT and CDR2 is SNEGSKA (reference sequence). Trimming left V 3 bases short and J 8 bases short, with 13 bases between. This CDR3 has 13 residues. The CDR3: CSASPGWGEKLFF. The CDR3 nucleotides are TGCAGTGCTAGTCCGGGGTGGGGGGAAAAACTGTTTTTT.

In this sample, this clonotype turned up a few times. The rearrangement joins TRBV20-1 to TRBJ2-1; the D gene is possibly TRBD2 (6 bases). V dropped 1 base and J dropped 5 bases, with 15 bases sitting between them. Germline CDR1 DFQATT, CDR2 SNEGSKA (reference sequence). The CDR3 loop spans 15 amino acids. The CDR3 sequence is CSARVTFGGNNEQFF. Here the CDR3 DNA reads TGCAGTGCTAGAGTTACTTTTGGCGGGAACAATGAGCAGTTCTTC.

This rearrangement joins TRBV19 to TRBJ2-6, with 9 bases lining up with TRBD1. Germline CDR1 and CDR2: LNHDA and SQIVND (reference sequence). Trimming took 6 bases from V and 0 from J; bases not matched to a gene: 3. This CDR3 has 16 amino acids. CDR3 sequence reads: CASRQGATSGANVLTF. DNA for the CDR3: TGTGCCAGTAGACAGGGGGCGACCTCTGGGGCCAACGTCCTGACTTTC.

The CDR3 loop reads CASSLDEGASSSYNSPLHF. The CDR3 bases are TGCGCCAGCAGCTTGGATGAGGGGGCTTCTAGCTCCTATAATTCACCCCTCCACTTT. The chain joins TRBV4-1 to TRBJ1-6; 7 positions agree with TRBD1. V shed 5 bases, J shed 0 bases, and the junction held 13 bases outside the gene matches. The CDR3 has 19 amino acids. CDR1 is MGHRA, CDR2 YSYEKL, per germline.

In this sample, this clonotype turned up once. V usage is TRBV20-1 and J usage is TRBJ2-1; D gene uncertain. The V end was cut by 1 base, the J end by 7 bases, with 11 bases between. The CDR3 runs to 13 residues. Germline V gene lookup returns CDR1 DFQATT and CDR2 SNEGSKA (reference sequence). The DNA for the CDR3 is TGCAGTGCTAGAGTCCCTACTCGGAATGAGCAGTTCTTC. Its protein product is CSARVPTRNEQFF.

The chain combines TRBV7-9 with TRBJ2-3; D gene uncertain. The CDR3 runs to 15 residues. CDR1 SEHNR and CDR2 FQNEAQ come from the germline V gene (reference sequence). Deletions cut 5 bases from V and 3 bases from J, with 15 bases between. Here the CDR3 reads CASSLGPDGTDTQYF. In DNA form, the CDR3 reads TGTGCCAGCAGCCTAGGACCCGATGGGACAGATACGCAGTATTTT.

The chain is built from TRBV5-1 and TRBJ2-3, with 11 bases aligning to TRBD1. The CDR3 is made up of 16 amino acids. After removal of 4 bases from V and 4 bases from J, the junction contained 8 bases not matched to a gene. Germline V gene lookup returns CDR1 SGHRS and CDR2 YFSETQ. The CDR3 here is CASSVLPGQGADTQYF. The DNA for the CDR3 is TGCGCCAGCAGCGTTCTTCCGGGACAGGGGGCAGATACGCAGTATTTT.

Notes on this clonotype: The junction and the germline gene differ at one end; a read error may be behind it. The chain recombines TRBV20-1 with TRBJ2-5; D is perhaps TRBD2 (5 bases). In germline, CDR1 is DFQATT, CDR2 SNEGSKA (reference sequence). The CDR3 covers 14 residues. CDR3 sequence reads: CGARERLVQETQYF. CDR3 bases: TGCGGTGCTAGAGAGCGGTTGGTCCAAGAGACCCAGTACTTC.